One and the same sample provided the 4 T cell receptor beta chains below, sequenced in a study of OX40 agonist ivuxolimab in advanced cancers. Only in-frame clones appear in the TCRdb table, and some are missing; sequencing was by immunoSEQ multiplex PCR. The sample yields roughly 46,000 clones, about 88% seen once. The sample consisted of CD4+ or CD8+ T cells sorted from blood, taken in a trial of the OX40 agonist ivuxolimab. These receptors all come from an adult with an advanced solid tumor such as melanoma, head and neck, liver or kidney cancer.

The chain joins TRBV4-2 to TRBJ2-4; TRBD2 might be the D (5 bases). The CDR3 totals 15 residues. CDR1 is LGHNA and CDR2 is YNFKEQ in the germline V gene. The ends were cut back, 0 bases at V and 3 bases at J, with 9 bases in the middle. The CDR3 reads CASSQDASGKNIQYF. The CDR3 DNA reads as TGTGCCAGCAGCCAAGATGCCAGCGGCAAAAACATTCAGTACTTC.

This chain connects TRBV6-1 to TRBJ1-5; no definite D call. V was shortened by 7 bases and J by 5 bases, with 15 bases between the two germline ends. CDR1 is MNHNS, CDR2 SASEGT, per germline. The CDR3 sequence is 14 residues long. This CDR3 reads CASTPSGIYQPQHF. CDR3 nucleotide sequence: TGTGCCAGCACCCCTAGCGGGATCTATCAGCCCCAGCATTTT.

The chain links TRBV28 to TRBJ2-5, with D hard to call. This CDR3 contains 15 residues. In germline, CDR1 is MDHEN, CDR2 SYDVKM. V was pared by 3 bases and J by 5 bases, with 16 bases between. The CDR3 loop reads CASSLEPRWSETQYF. In DNA form, the CDR3 reads TGTGCCAGCAGTTTGGAACCCAGATGGTCTGAGACCCAGTACTTC.

This clone was counted a single time. The V gene is TRBV6-6, the J gene TRBJ2-7, with D maybe TRBD2 (5 bases). The germline V gene encodes CDR1 MNHNY and CDR2 SVGAGI (reference sequence). V was shortened by 2 bases and J by 6 bases, with 8 bases between the two germline ends. The CDR3 covers 12 residues. CDR3 residues: CASSYVGVEQYF. The CDR3 DNA sequence: TGTGCCAGCAGTTACGTCGGGGTCGAGCAGTACTTC.